This T cell receptor (beta chain) was recorded in a study of CD8 T cells in Susac syndrome. Germline V gene data show CDR1 as SQVTM and CDR2 as ANQGSEA. The V gene end was trimmed by 3 bases and the J gene end by 10 bases; junction bases not matched to a gene: 8. The CDR3 is 13 residues long. It was with random hexamers that roughly 0.45 to 1 ug RNA was reverse transcribed. The CDR3 of TCR beta was amplified by immunoSEQ multiplex PCR across 54 Vbeta and 13 Jbeta. Each CDR3 protein gets one entry after TCRdb re-called the immunoSEQ multiplex PCR reads with MiXCR. The sample holds some 96,000 distinct CDR3 sequences; roughly 96% are singletons and the top ten take 0.25% to 0.35%.

V gene TRBV29-1 combines with J gene TRBJ2-1; 8 nucleotides line up with TRBD2. The sequence came from a human donor with Susac syndrome. The sample was CD8+ T cells from PBMCs. The CDR3 nucleotides read TGCAGCGTTGATCCGGCGGGGGGCCCGGAGCAGTTCTTC. It encodes CSVDPAGGPEQFF.